This T cell receptor beta chain was identified during a study of blood T cell repertoires in COVID-19. Whole-study context: Samples came from the United States, Italy and Spain, spanning acute and convalescent COVID-19.

This CDR3 is built from 15 residues. Between the trimmed V and J ends, which lost 1 base and 4 bases, there was a span of 13 bases. CDR1 and CDR2 from the germline V gene are SGHRS and YFSETQ. In the authors' methods: Reference gene primer amplification gave estimated nucleated cell counts. Libraries were prepared by immunoSEQ multiplex PCR; TCRdb keeps only in-frame clonotypes and omits some of them. V and J calls and clone size are as listed in that table; D and trimming were resolved from the DNA. The data show about 100,000 clones, roughly nine tenths seen once. This TCR came from a man in his forties or fifties with active COVID-19. Sequencing input: peripheral blood. The V gene is TRBV5-1, the J gene TRBJ2-3; TRBD1 is a possible D gene (6 bases). The CDR3 reads CASSLRVAGADTQYF. In DNA form, the CDR3 reads TGCGCCAGCAGCTTGAGGGTGGCAGGGGCAGATACGCAGTATTTT.